The clone carrying this T cell receptor beta chain appeared once. As yet, its antigen is unknown. This sample is part of a study of chemoradiotherapy in HPV16-positive cancers. General study points: Functional assays defining HPV-specific T cells used only a couple of HPV16-positive patients.

Some clones are missing from TCRdb's copy, which holds only in-frame ones; the method was immunoSEQ multiplex PCR. The sample has 12,000 or so clones, over 75% seen once. V dropped 2 bases and J dropped 5 bases, with 15 bases sitting between them. The CDR3 has 16 amino acids. Germline loops: CDR1 MGHRA, CDR2 YSYEKL. The receptor was derived from a human donor with HPV-associated anogenital cancer. The chain couples TRBV4-1 to TRBJ1-4, with D perhaps TRBD1 (6 bases). This material was acquired from a patient who underwent chemoradiotherapy. The CDR3 is CASSQPTTGLNEKLFF. In DNA form, the CDR3 reads TGCGCCAGCAGCCAACCCACGACAGGCCTCAATGAAAAACTGTTTTTT.